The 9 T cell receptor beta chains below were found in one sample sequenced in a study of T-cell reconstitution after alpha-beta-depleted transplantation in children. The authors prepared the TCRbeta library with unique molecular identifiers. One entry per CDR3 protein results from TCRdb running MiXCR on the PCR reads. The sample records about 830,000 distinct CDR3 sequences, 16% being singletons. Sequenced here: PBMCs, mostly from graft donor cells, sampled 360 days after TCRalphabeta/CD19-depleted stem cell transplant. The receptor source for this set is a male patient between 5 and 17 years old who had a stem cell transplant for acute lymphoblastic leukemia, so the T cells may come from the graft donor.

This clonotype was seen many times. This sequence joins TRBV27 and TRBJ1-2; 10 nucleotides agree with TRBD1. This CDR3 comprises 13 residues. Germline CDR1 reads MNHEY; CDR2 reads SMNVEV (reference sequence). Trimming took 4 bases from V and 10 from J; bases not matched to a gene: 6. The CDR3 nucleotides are TGTGCCAGCAGTTCGACAGGGGGCGACGCCTACACCTTC. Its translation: CASSSTGGDAYTF.

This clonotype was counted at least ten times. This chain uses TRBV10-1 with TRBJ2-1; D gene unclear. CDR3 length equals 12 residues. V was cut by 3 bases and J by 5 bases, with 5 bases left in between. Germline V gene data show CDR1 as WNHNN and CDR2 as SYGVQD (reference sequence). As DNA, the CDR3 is TGCGCCAGCAGTGATCGGAACAATGAGCAGTTCTTC. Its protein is CASSDRNNEQFF.

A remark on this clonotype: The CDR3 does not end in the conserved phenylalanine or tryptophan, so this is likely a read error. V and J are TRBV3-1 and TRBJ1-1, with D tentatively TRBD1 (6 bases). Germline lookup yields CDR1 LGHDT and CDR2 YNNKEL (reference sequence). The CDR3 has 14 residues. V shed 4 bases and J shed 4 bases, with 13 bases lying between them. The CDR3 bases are TGTGCCAGCAGCCCCCTCGGGGGGCGCACTGAAGCTTTCTCT. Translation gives CASSPLGGRTEAFS.

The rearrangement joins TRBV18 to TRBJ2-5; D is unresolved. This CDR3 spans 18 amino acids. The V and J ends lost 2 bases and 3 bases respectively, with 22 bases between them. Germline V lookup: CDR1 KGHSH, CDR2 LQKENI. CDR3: CASSPISGGPRLEETQYF. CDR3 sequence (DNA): TGTGCCAGCTCACCAATTTCTGGCGGCCCCCGGCTGGAAGAGACCCAGTACTTC.

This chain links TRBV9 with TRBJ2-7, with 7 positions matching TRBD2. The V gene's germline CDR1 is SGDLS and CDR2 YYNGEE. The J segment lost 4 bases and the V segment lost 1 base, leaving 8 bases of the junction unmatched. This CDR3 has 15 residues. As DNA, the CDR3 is TGTGCCAGCAGCGTACGCGGGAGCGCGGGGTACGAGCAGTACTTC. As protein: CASSVRGSAGYEQYF.

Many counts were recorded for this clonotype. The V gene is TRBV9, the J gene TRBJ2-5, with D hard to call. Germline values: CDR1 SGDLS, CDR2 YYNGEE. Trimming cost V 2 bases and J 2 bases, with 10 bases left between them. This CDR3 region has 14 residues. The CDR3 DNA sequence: TGTGCCAGCAGCGTCGGGCTGATGCAAGAGACCCAGTACTTC. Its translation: CASSVGLMQETQYF. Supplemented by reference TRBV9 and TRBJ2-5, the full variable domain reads DSGVTQTPKHLITATGQRVTLRCSPRSGDLSVYWYQQSLDQGLQFLIQYYNGEERAKGNILERFSAQQFPDLHSELNLSSLELGDSALYFCASSVGLMQETQYFGPGTRLLVL.

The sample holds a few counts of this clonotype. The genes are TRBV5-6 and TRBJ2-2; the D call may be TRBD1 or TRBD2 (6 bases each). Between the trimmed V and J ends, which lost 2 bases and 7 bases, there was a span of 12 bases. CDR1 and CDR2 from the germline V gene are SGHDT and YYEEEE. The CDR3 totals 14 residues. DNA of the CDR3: TGTGCCAGCAGCTTAAGGGGGGCAATCGGGGAGCTGTTTTTT. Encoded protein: CASSLRGAIGELFF.

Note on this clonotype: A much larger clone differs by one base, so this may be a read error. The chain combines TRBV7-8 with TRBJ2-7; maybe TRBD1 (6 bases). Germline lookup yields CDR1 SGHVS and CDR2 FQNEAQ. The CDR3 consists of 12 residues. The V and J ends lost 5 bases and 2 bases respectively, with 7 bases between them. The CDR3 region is CASSHRAYEQYF. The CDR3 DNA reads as TGTGCCAGCAGCCACAGGGCCTACGAGCAGTACTTC.

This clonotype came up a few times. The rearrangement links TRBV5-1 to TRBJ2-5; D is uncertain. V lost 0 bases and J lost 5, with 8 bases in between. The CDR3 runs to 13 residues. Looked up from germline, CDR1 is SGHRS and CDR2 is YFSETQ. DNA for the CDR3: TGCGCCAGCAGCTTGGCCCAGTGGGAGACCCAGTACTTC. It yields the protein CASSLAQWETQYF.